Listed here is a single TCR beta chain. Its cognate antigen has yet to be identified. No much larger clonotype is one base removed from it; base qualities were not supplied. This sample was taken from a study of cytotoxic CD8 clonotypes in ibrutinib-treated CLL (TCRdb year 2021). Study-level background: The cohort had 11 to 12 relapsed/refractory and 15 treatment-naive patients; fewer than 18 were IGHV unmutated. Cryopreserved peripheral blood mononuclear cells were collected at three points: before therapy, at response, and at either sustained remission or disease progression. An average of about 250,000 productive templates and about 100,000 productive rearrangements was obtained per sample. Responses were partial in 25 or so patients and complete in 2; after median approximately 66 months follow-up, some 15 stayed in remission and roughly twelve progressed. Longitudinal samples were available for about 30% of the roughly 90 trial participants. Every remission and progressive disease sample was obtained while ibrutinib was still being received by the patients. The response samples were drawn at a median of 12 months into treatment, with a range of about 6 to 36 months. The full study reports these points: At baseline, clonality was higher than in age-matched healthy donors and showed a strong correlation with circulating CD8+ T-cell counts. Clonality rose at ibrutinib response, remained stable during sustained remission, and dropped back toward baseline at progression. Sampling times were not matched between sustained-remission and progressing patients, and lymph node repertoires were not studied. Public clonotypes were rare and either shrank or stayed stable during treatment, and the rise in clonality at ibrutinib response reflected expansion of private clonotypes.

The germline V gene supplies CDR1 SGHDN and CDR2 FVKESK. A distance of 23 bases separates the germline ends of V and J, which lose 5 bases and 9 bases respectively. There are 15 amino acids in the CDR3, from cysteine to phenylalanine inclusive. The entry retains the CDR3 DNA only, 45 bases that are in frame from base 1. On a MiSeq, deep resolution sequencing aimed for a depth between 1 in 1 million and 1 in 200,000 T cells, with each clonotype covered 10x on average. The immunoSEQ hsTCRB Kit was used to generate the TCR beta libraries. Regarding the original processing steps: ImmunoSEQ Data Assistant and ImmunoSEQ Analyzer were used for data analysis, and V, D and J genes were assigned according to IMGT definitions. Clonality, with values ranging from 0 to 1, was calculated as one minus the normalized Shannon entropy of productive rearrangement frequencies. Only overrepresented clonotypes making up at least 0.05% of each patient's repertoire were included in the public clonotype analysis. Repertoires from 10 to 15 age-matched healthy donors in immuneACCESS were used as clonality controls. Sourced from immuneACCESS, this table was stored by TCRdb with only in-frame sequences that have V and J called. A share of the clones is absent; for the studies checked, an unresolved V gene accounts for under half, and the remainder has no known explanation. From that table come the V and J calls and clone size; the DNA was used to work out D and trimming. Across this sample there are approximately 130,000 clones, with about 85% seen only once. The ten largest make up about 3.5% of the sample.

The time point tag for this specimen amounts to: 20 to 30 months on ibrutinib. For TCR beta library preparation, roughly 2 micrograms of genomic DNA were extracted from the cryopreserved PBMCs. Longitudinal blood samples from CLL patients on ibrutinib monotherapy underwent high-throughput TCR beta sequencing. The patients took part in an open-label, single-center phase 2 trial of ibrutinib monotherapy. The receptor was isolated from a human donor with chronic lymphocytic leukemia. This sequence uses TRBV14 and TRBJ2-7, and TRBD1 may be the D gene, going by 6 matching bases. This material consisted of PBMCs, taken after 24 months of ibrutinib treatment. For the CDR3, the sequence is CASSSNLDSLIGQYF. The DNA reads TGTGCCAGCAGCAGCAACCTGGACAGTCTTATAGGGCAGTACTTC.